A selection of T cell receptor beta chains follows, all from one sample in a study of cytomegalovirus exposure and HLA in healthy donors. Only in-frame clones appear in the TCRdb table, and some are missing; sequencing was by immunoSEQ multiplex PCR. Of more than 80,000 clones in the sample, roughly four fifths were seen once. The specimen was PBMCs. All receptors derive from a man aged 50-60 years in good health and CMV-seronegative. The conserved cysteine and the conserved F or W are not part of the CDR3 here. A D gene is named only where the DNA matches it firmly. Clone size is stated in some rows and not others, as once, few, many or a class when expanded.

v_call | clone_size | d_call | cdr3_aa
TRBV18 | . | . | ASSRRDSGSDTQY
TRBV2 | . | TRBD1 | ASSDPGQAAGQPQH
TRBV5-6 | few | TRBD1 | ASTSERTGKYSNQPQH
TRBV6-5 | few | TRBD1 | ASTSDRGRVETQY
TRBV6-6 | once | TRBD2 | ASSHKEPGRDEQY
TRBV19 | . | TRBD1 | ASSILGQGYGYT
TRBV7-2 | once | . | ASSLRRGSTEAF
TRBV27 | . | . | ASSLVDTGELF
TRBV30 | . | . | ASGQSFYGYT
TRBV11-1 | few | . | ASSNSALGSTDTQY
TRBV5-1 | . | . | ASSPAGQEDTQY
TRBV11-3 | once | TRBD2 | ASSSGIGGEETQY
TRBV5-8 | . | . | ASRYLRVGTEAF
TRBV28 | . | TRBD2 | ASSLGGGGTDTQY
TRBV5-1 | . | . | ASSSAGGWETQY
TRBV5-4 | few | . | ASSLRGNREAF
TRBV11-2 | . | . | ASSRLFDKSPGKLF
TRBV5-1 | once | TRBD2 | ASSLQRGDTDTQY
TRBV7-2 | . | . | ASSVRSRSTDTQY
TRBV10-3 | . | TRBD2 | AISERGGLAGRNEQF
TRBV5-1 | . | . | ASSLRGENYGYT
TRBV11-3 | . | . | ASSLRTGELF
TRBV20-1 | once | . | SAPQRVEQF
TRBV7-2 | . | . | ASSSLYEQY
TRBV6-6 | once | . | ASSSTGDSPLH
TRBV6-6 | few | TRBD1 | ASSRQGWDTEAF
TRBV25-1 | . | . | ASSESGVEKLF
TRBV20-1 | . | TRBD1 | SAGDRASAN
TRBV5-6 | . | TRBD1 | ASSGRTGSSYNEQF
TRBV11-2 | . | TRBD1 | ASSQGTVINEQF
TRBV4-1 | . | . | ASSQDAGVARHTQY
TRBV20-1 | . | . | SATDAGGLF
TRBV21-1 | . | . | ASSSGGNYEQY
TRBV10-1 | . | . | ASRDSQGSPLH
TRBV5-4 | . | TRBD1 | ASSPRTGNTEAF
TRBV7-9 | few | TRBD1 | ASSLQGAFEKLF
TRBV11-3 | . | . | ASSSHRARGTDTQY
TRBV10-2 | . | . | ASRQFSGANVLT
TRBV6-1 | few | . | ATTVTSNTEAF
TRBV7-2 | . | TRBD2 | ASSSRGDHYEQY
TRBV7-3 | . | . | ASSPQDLDTQY
TRBV6-1 | . | . | ASSTRQDNEQF
TRBV10-3 | . | . | ATRESTAEKLF